This TCR beta chain was recovered during a study of T cells in Graves' hyperthyroidism and ophthalmopathy. Exclusion followed for patients with uncontrolled infection, other autoimmune disease, pregnancy or lactation. Fresh peripheral blood, more than 8 ml of it, supplied the PBMCs. V was cut by 0 bases and J by 4 bases, with 17 bases left in between. CDR3 length: 17 amino acids. Germline CDR1 and CDR2: MNHNS and SASEGT. TCR beta CDR3 regions were amplified from RNA transcripts. The HTBI set primed first-round TCR CDR3 RT-PCR. TCRdb reanalysed the multiplex PCR reads using MiXCR and keeps one entry per CDR3 protein. The data hold 300,000 to 350,000 distinct CDR3 sequences, with 20% to 25% observed a single time. Study-level results: Before onset, ophthalmopathy was predicted by the model a median approximately 6.6 months earlier. Most expanded thyroid clonotypes above 0.001 also appeared in blood.

In regard to this clonotype: Its antigen is not known.

Specimen: blood. The clonotype was recovered from a woman in her 50s with Graves' hyperthyroidism. The chain combines TRBV6-1 with TRBJ2-3; the D is unclear. The CDR3 here is CASSEASSTIPSDTQYF. CDR3 DNA: TGTGCCAGCAGTGAAGCTTCCAGCACTATCCCGTCAGATACGCAGTATTTT.